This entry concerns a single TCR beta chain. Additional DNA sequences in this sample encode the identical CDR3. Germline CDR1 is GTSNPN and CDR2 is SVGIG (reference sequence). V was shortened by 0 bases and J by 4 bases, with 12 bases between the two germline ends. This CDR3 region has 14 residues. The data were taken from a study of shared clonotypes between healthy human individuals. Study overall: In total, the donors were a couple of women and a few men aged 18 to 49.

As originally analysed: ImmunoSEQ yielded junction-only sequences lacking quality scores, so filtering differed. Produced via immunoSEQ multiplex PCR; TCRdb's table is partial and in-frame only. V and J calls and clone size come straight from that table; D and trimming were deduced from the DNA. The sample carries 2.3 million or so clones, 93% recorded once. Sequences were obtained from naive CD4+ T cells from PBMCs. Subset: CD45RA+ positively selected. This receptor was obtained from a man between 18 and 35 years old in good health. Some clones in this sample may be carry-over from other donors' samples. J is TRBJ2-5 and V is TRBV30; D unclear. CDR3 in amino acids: CAWSVGLAGETQYF. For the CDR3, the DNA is TGTGCCTGGAGTGTTGGATTAGCTGGAGAGACCCAGTACTTC.